These T cell receptor beta chains were read from a single sample in a study of cytomegalovirus exposure and HLA in healthy donors. The data were produced by immunoSEQ multiplex PCR, yet TCRdb's version contains in-frame clones alone and is incomplete. The sample records more than 120,000 clones, 75% to 85% being singletons. The sample consisted of PBMCs. These receptor sequences come from a woman aged 40-49 years in good health and CMV-seropositive. CDR3s include the opening cysteine and the closing phenylalanine or tryptophan. The order of the fields is D gene, J gene, clone size, V gene, CDR3 protein, CDR3 DNA. The D gene is left open where the match is weak. The size entry is marked missing in some rows and otherwise reads once, few, many or a size class.

>TRBD1|TRBJ2-5|-|TRBV4-2
CASRRVHRGEETQYF
TGTGCCAGCAGGAGAGTGCACAGGGGCGAAGAGACCCAGTACTTC
>TRBD2|TRBJ2-1|-|TRBV2
CARSLGTSGTYNEQFF
TGTGCCAGATCCCTGGGTACTAGCGGGACCTACAATGAGCAGTTCTTC
>-|TRBJ2-7|-|TRBV20-1
CSSAGNYEQYF
TGCAGTTCCGCGGGGAACTACGAGCAGTACTTC
>-|TRBJ2-7|-|TRBV18
CASSPRNGGNSYEQYF
TGTGCCAGCTCACCACGGAACGGCGGGAACTCCTACGAGCAGTACTTC
>TRBD2|TRBJ2-5|-|TRBV5-1
CASSLGGTSGSKGETQYF
TGCGCCAGCAGCTTGGGCGGGACTAGCGGGAGTAAGGGAGAGACCCAGTACTTC
>-|TRBJ2-2|few|TRBV5-1
CASSPGVSTTNTGELFF
TGCGCCAGCAGCCCCGGAGTATCAACAACGAACACCGGGGAGCTGTTTTTT
>-|TRBJ2-7|-|TRBV4-1
CASSQVWDNSYEQYF
TGCGCCAGCAGCCAAGTATGGGACAACTCCTACGAGCAGTACTTC
>TRBD2|TRBJ2-1|-|TRBV5-1
CASSPGTSDNEQFF
TGCGCCAGCAGCCCCGGGACTAGCGACAATGAGCAGTTCTTC
>-|TRBJ2-1|-|TRBV5-1
CASSSQQVRHSFEQFF
TGCGCCAGCAGCTCCCAACAGGTTCGGCATAGTTTTGAGCAGTTCTTC
>-|TRBJ1-5|-|TRBV6-1
CASSEGGLRGGQPQHF
TGTGCCAGCAGTGAGGGGGGACTCCGAGGAGGTCAGCCCCAGCATTTT
>-|TRBJ2-5|few|TRBV7-9
CASSLVVGKGETQYF
TGTGCCAGCAGCTTAGTTGTGGGGAAGGGGGAGACCCAGTACTTC
>-|TRBJ2-2|-|TRBV7-3
CASSLRTSGELFF
TGTGCCAGCAGCTTACGGACAAGCGGGGAGCTGTTTTTT
>TRBD2|TRBJ2-7|-|TRBV11-3
CASSSGLAGTYEQYF
TGTGCCAGCAGCTCGGGACTAGCGGGGACCTACGAGCAGTACTTC
>-|TRBJ2-7|-|TRBV30
CAWRSQGGSYEQYF
TGTGCCTGGAGGTCTCAGGGGGGCTCCTACGAGCAGTACTTC
>TRBD1|TRBJ1-1|-|TRBV27
CASSLLGGAYTEAFF
TGTGCCAGCAGCTTACTAGGGGGCGCCTACACTGAAGCTTTCTTT
>-|TRBJ2-1|-|TRBV7-9
CASTTSVLLRNEQFF
TGTGCCAGCACGACCTCGGTCCTACTACGCAATGAGCAGTTCTTC
>TRBD1|TRBJ1-2|-|TRBV18
CASSPPTGGGYTF
TGTGCCAGCTCACCACCGACAGGGGGTGGCTACACCTTC
>TRBD2|TRBJ2-2|-|TRBV27
CASSLFSAGLAGGPHTGELFF
TGTGCCAGCAGTTTATTTTCGGCGGGGCTAGCGGGAGGGCCGCACACCGGGGAGCTGTTTTTT
>-|TRBJ2-1|few|TRBV9
CASSVAGAMGSEQFF
TGTGCCAGCAGCGTGGCAGGGGCGATGGGGAGTGAGCAGTTCTTC
>TRBD2|TRBJ2-7|few|TRBV4-2
CASSQDLAGVYEQYF
TGTGCCAGCAGCCAAGACCTAGCGGGAGTGTACGAGCAGTACTTC
>TRBD2|TRBJ2-1|few|TRBV5-4
CASSRGTSGGDEQFF
TGTGCCAGCAGCAGAGGGACTAGCGGGGGTGATGAGCAGTTCTTC
>TRBD1|TRBJ1-5|once|TRBV2
CASRGDRGVQPQHF
TGTGCCAGCAGGGGGGACAGGGGGGTACAGCCCCAGCATTTT
>TRBD1|TRBJ1-2|-|TRBV2
CARGDSRNYGYTF
TGTGCCAGGGGGGACAGTAGAAACTATGGCTACACCTTC
>TRBD2|TRBJ2-5|-|TRBV7-2
CASSLSGRAGETQYF
TGTGCCAGCAGCCTTAGCGGGAGGGCCGGGGAGACCCAGTACTTC
>-|TRBJ1-1|few|TRBV28
CASSSPAGIGTEAFF
TGTGCCAGCAGTTCTCCGGCGGGGATAGGTACTGAAGCTTTCTTT
>TRBD1|TRBJ2-7|-|TRBV18
CASDSGTGLSYEQYF
TGTGCCAGCGACTCCGGGACAGGGCTATCCTACGAGCAGTACTTC
>-|TRBJ1-1|-|TRBV28
CASSLSAGDSPEAFF
TGTGCCAGCAGTTTATCGGCGGGAGACTCTCCGGAAGCTTTCTTT
>TRBD2|TRBJ2-7|-|TRBV6-5
CASSLRSGSYEQYF
TGTGCCAGCAGTCTTCGAAGCGGGAGCTACGAGCAGTACTTC